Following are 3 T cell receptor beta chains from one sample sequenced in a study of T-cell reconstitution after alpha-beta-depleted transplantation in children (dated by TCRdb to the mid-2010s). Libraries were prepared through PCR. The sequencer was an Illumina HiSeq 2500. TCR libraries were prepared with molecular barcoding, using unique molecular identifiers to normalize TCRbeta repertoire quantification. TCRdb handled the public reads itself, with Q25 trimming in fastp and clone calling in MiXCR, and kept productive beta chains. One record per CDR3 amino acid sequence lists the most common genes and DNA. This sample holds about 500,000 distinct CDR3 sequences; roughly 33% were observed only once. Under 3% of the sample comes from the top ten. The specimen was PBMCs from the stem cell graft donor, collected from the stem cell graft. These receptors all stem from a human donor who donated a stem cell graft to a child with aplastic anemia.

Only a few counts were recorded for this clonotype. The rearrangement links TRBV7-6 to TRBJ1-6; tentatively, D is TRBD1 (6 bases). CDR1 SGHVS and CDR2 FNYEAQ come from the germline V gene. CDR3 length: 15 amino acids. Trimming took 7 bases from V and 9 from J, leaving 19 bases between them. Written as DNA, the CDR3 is TGTGCCAGCACTATAACGGACAGCCGGATTTCACCCCTCCACTTT. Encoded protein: CASTITDSRISPLHF.

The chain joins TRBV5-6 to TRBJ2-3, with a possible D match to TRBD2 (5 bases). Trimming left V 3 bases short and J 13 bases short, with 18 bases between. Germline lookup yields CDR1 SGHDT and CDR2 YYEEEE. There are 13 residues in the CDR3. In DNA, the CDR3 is TGTGCCAGCAGCTCCGATGGACTTTCCTCTGAGTATTTT. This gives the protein CASSSDGLSSEYF.

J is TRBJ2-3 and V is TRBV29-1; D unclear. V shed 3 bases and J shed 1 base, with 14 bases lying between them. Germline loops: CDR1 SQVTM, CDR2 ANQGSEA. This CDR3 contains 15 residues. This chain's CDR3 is CSVDPGSWGTDTQYF. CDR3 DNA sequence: TGCAGCGTTGACCCCGGCAGTTGGGGCACAGATACGCAGTATTTT.